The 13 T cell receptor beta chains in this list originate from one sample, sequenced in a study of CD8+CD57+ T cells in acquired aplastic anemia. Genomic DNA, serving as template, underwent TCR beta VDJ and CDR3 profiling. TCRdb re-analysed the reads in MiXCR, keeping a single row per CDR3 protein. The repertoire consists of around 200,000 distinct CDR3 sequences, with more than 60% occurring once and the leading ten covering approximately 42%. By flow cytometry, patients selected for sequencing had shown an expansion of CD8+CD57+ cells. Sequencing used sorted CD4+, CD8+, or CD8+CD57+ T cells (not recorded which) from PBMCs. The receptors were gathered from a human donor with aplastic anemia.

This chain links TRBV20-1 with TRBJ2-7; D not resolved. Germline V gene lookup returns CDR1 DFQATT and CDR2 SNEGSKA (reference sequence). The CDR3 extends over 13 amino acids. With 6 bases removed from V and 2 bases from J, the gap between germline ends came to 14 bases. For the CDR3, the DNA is TGCAGTGCCCTGCCGGCCACCACCTACGAGCAGTACTTC. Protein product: CSALPATTYEQYF.

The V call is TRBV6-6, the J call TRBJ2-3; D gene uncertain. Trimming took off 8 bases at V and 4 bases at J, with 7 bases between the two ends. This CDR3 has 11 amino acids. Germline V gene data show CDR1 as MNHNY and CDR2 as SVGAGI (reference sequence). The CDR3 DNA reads TGTGCCAGCTCAGCAGCAGATACGCAGTATTTT. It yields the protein CASSAADTQYF.

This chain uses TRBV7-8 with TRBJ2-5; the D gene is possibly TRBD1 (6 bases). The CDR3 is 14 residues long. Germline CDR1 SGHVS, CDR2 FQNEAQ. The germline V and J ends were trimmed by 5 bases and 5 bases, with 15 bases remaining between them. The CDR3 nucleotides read TGTGCCAGCAGCCATACAGGGCCCGCCGAGACCCAGTACTTC. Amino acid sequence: CASSHTGPAETQYF.

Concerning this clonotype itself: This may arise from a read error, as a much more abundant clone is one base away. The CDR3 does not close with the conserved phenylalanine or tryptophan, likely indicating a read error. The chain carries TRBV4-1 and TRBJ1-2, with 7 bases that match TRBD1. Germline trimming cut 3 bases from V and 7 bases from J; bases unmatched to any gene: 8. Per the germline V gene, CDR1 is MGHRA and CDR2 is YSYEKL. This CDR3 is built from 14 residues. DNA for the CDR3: TGCGCCAGCAGCCACGCAGACAGGGCGCGTGGCTACACCTCC. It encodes CASSHADRARGYTS.

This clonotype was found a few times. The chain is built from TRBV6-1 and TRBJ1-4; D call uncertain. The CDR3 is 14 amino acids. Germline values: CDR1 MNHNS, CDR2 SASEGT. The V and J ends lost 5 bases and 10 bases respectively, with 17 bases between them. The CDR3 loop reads CASSRSFLGGKLFF. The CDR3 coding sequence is TGTGCCAGCAGTCGAAGTTTTTTAGGTGGAAAACTGTTTTTT.

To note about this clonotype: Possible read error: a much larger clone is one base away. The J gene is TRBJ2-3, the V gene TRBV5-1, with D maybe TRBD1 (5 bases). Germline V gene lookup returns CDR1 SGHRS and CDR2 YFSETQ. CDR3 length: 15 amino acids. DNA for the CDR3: TGTGCCAGCAGCTTTTCCCCCGGTGTCACAGGTACGCAGTATTTT. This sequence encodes CASSFSPGVTGTQYF.

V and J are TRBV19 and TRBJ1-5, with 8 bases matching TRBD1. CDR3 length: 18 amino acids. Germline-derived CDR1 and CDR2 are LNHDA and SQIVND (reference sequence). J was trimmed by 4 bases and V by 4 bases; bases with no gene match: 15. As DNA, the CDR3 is TGTGCCAGTAGTACCAGGGGGCAGGGCAGGGGGCCAAATCAGCCCCAGCATTTT. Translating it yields CASSTRGQGRGPNQPQHF.

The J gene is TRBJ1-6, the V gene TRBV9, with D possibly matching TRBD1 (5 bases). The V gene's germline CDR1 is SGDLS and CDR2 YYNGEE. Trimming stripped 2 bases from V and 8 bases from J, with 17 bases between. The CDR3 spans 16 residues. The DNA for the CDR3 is TGTGCCAGCAGCGTCGATTCCCCGGGACCACATTCACCCCTCCACTTT. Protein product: CASSVDSPGPHSPLHF. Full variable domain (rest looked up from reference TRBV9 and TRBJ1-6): DSGVTQTPKHLITATGQRVTLRCSPRSGDLSVYWYQQSLDQGLQFLIQYYNGEERAKGNILERFSAQQFPDLHSELNLSSLELGDSALYFCASSVDSPGPHSPLHFGNGTRLTVT.

CDR3 sequence: CASSVNGGPRNEQFF. The CDR3 nucleotides read TGTGCCAGCAGCGTAAACGGAGGGCCTCGGAATGAGCAGTTCTTC. This sequence joins TRBV9 and TRBJ2-1; D possibly corresponds to TRBD2 (6 bases). V was cut by 1 base and J by 7 bases, with 15 bases left in between. Germline CDR1 reads SGDLS; CDR2 reads YYNGEE. This CDR3 is 15 amino acids long.

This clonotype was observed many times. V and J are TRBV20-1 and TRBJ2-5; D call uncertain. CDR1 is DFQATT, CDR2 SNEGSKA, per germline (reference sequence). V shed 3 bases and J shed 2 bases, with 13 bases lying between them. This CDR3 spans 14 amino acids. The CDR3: CSASYKFKQETQYF. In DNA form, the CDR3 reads TGCAGTGCTAGTTACAAATTTAAGCAAGAGACCCAGTACTTC.

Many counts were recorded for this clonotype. CDR3 in amino acids: CASSERSRFVNEQFF. The CDR3, as DNA: TGTGCCAGCAGTGAGAGGAGCAGGTTCGTCAATGAGCAGTTCTTC. This sequence joins TRBV6-1 and TRBJ2-1; D remains unclear. Germline V gene data show CDR1 as MNHNS and CDR2 as SASEGT. V was cut by 3 bases and J by 6 bases, with 15 bases left in between. This CDR3 spans 15 amino acids.

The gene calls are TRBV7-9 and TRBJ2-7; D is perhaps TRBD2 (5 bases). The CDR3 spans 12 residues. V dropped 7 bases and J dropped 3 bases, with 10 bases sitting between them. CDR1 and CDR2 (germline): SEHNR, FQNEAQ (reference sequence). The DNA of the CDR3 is TGTGCCAGCATCCAGAGGGACTACGAGCAGTACTTC. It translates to CASIQRDYEQYF.

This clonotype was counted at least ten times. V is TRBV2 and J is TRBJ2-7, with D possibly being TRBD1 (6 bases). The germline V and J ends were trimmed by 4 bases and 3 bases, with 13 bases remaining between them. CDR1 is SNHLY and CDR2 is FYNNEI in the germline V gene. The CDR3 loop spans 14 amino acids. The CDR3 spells CASSAADSNYEQYF. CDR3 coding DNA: TGTGCCAGCAGTGCCGCGGACAGTAACTACGAGCAGTACTTC.